The rows below give T cell receptor beta chains drawn from one sample of a study of Ad26.COV2.S vaccination and SARS-CoV-2 variants. Sequencing was performed with immunoSEQ multiplex PCR; in TCRdb, only in-frame clones are kept and a portion is missing. The sample includes approximately 360,000 clones, around 82% of them seen just once. The material was peripheral blood, obtained in a trial of Ad26.COV2.S vaccine versus placebo. These receptors were obtained from a person aged 18 to 65 who received the Ad26.COV2.S COVID-19 vaccine or a placebo. Each CDR3 is given with its conserved first and last residue. The order of the fields is clone size, D gene, J gene, V gene, CDR3 DNA, CDR3 protein. A D gene is named only where the DNA matches it firmly. Clone size is stated in some rows and not others, as once, few, many or a class when expanded.

>NA|TRBD1|TRBJ1-2|TRBV6-5
TGTGCCAGCAGTAGGGACAGGGCCAATGGCTACACCTTC
CASSRDRANGYTF
>once|NA|TRBJ1-6|TRBV3-1/TRBV3-2
TGTGCCAGCAGCCAAGGTTCCCTGGGGGGGGGTTCACCCCTCCACTTT
CASSQGSLGGGSPLHF
>NA|NA|TRBJ2-7|TRBV29-1
TGCAGCGTTGAAGCCCCGATTGGGGATAGCTCCTACGAGCAGTACTTC
CSVEAPIGDSSYEQYF
>NA|TRBD2|TRBJ2-5|TRBV29-1
TGCAGCGTTGAAGATCTCCCGGGGGGAGAGACCCAGTACTTC
CSVEDLPGGETQYF
>NA|TRBD2|TRBJ2-1|TRBV19
TGTGCCAGTAGTCCAGCGGGATTGAGTGAGCAGTTCTTC
CASSPAGLSEQFF
>NA|NA|TRBJ1-6|TRBV7-2
TGTGCCAGCAGCTTAGCCCAGGGTGTGAATTCACCCCTCCACTTT
CASSLAQGVNSPLHF
>NA|TRBD1|TRBJ2-1|TRBV6-5
TGTGCCAGCAGGAGGACAGGGGCCAAGGGTGAGCAGTTCTTC
CASRRTGAKGEQFF
>NA|TRBD1|TRBJ1-2|TRBV5-5
TGTGCCAGCCCACTGCAGGGGGGCTATGGCTACACCTTC
CASPLQGGYGYTF
>NA|TRBD1|TRBJ1-1|TRBV5-3
TGTGCCAGAAGCTTGACAGGGGAAACTGAAGCTTTCTTT
CARSLTGETEAFF
>few|TRBD2|TRBJ2-7|TRBV10-1
TGCGCCAGCAGTAGCGGGAGGGCCTACGAGCAGTACTTC
CASSSGRAYEQYF
>many|TRBD1|TRBJ1-6|TRBV7-2
TGTGCCAGCTTACAGGGGGCAGGGAGGAATTCACCCCTCCACTTT
CASLQGAGRNSPLHF
>NA|NA|TRBJ2-7|TRBV6-5
TGTGCCAGCAGTTACTCAGCACCCTTGAGGGAGCAGTACTTC
CASSYSAPLREQYF
>NA|TRBD2|TRBJ2-1|TRBV5-1
TGCGCCAGCAGCTTGACTAGCGGGGGGCGGTATGAGCAGTTCTTC
CASSLTSGGRYEQFF
>NA|NA|TRBJ1-3|TRBV6-2/TRBV6-3
TGTGCCAGCGGCCGTGTCGGAAACACCATATATTTT
CASGRVGNTIYF
>NA|TRBD1|TRBJ1-4|TRBV13
TGTGCCAGCAGCGGAGGGACAGGGGTTAATGAAAAACTGTTTTTT
CASSGGTGVNEKLFF
>NA|TRBD1|TRBJ2-5|TRBV5-5
TGTGCCAGCAGATCGACAGGGAACCAAGAGACCCAGTACTTC
CASRSTGNQETQYF